The present TCR beta chain was sequenced within a study of blood T cell repertoires in COVID-19. The overall study: Acute and convalescent COVID-19 specimens originated in the United States, Italy and Spain. PBMCs, B-cell-depleted T cells, or T cells provided the cDNA or gDNA that made up the material.

Germline V lookup: CDR1 SGHDT, CDR2 YYEEEE. With 4 bases clipped from V and 4 bases from J, the junction kept 6 bases outside the gene matches. This CDR3 is 15 amino acids long. Authors' data handling: How many nucleated cells were present was estimated from reference gene primer amplification. Assay: immunoSEQ multiplex PCR; the TCRdb copy retains only in-frame clones and omits some. V and J calls and clone size are copied from that table; D and trimming were computed from the DNA. The repertoire includes about 58,000 clones, over 65% of them detected once, and more than 4.5% sits in the top ten. What was sequenced was peripheral blood. The chain employs TRBV5-6 and TRBJ2-1, with 9 bases identical to TRBD2. The sequence was obtained from a man aged 35 to 55 with active COVID-19. CDR3 loop: CASSISGRRYNEQFF. The CDR3 bases are TGTGCCAGCAGCATTAGCGGGAGAAGGTACAATGAGCAGTTCTTC.